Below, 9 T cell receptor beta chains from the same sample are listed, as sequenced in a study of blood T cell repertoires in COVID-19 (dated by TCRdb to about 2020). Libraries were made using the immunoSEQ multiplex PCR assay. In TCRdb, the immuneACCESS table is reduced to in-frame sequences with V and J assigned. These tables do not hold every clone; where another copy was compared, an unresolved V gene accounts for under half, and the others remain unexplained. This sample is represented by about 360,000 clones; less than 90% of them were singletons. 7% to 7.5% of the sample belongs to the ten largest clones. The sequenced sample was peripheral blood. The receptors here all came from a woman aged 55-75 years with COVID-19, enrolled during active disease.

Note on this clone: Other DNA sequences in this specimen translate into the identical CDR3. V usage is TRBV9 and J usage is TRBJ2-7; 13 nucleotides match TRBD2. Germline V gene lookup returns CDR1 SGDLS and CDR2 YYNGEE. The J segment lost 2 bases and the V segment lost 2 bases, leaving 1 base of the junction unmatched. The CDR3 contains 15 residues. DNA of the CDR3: TGTGCCAGCAGCGTCGGGACTAGCGGGGCCTACGAGCAGTACTTC. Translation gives CASSVGTSGAYEQYF.

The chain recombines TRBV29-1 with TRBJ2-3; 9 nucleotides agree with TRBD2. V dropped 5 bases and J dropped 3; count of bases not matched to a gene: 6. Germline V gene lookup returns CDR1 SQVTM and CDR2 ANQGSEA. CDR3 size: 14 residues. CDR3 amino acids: CSVRAGGNTDTQYF. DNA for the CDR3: TGCAGCGTTAGAGCGGGGGGCAATACAGATACGCAGTATTTT.

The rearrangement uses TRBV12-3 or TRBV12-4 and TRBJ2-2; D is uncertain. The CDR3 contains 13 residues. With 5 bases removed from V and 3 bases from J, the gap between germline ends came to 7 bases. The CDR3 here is CASSPRYTGELFF. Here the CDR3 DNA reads TGTGCCAGCAGTCCCAGGTACACCGGGGAGCTGTTTTTT.

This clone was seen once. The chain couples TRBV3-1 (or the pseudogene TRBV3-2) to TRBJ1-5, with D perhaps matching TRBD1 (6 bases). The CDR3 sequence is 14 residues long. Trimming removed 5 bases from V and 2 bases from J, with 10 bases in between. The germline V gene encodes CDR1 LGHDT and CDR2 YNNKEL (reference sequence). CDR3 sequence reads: CASSGGRGNQPQHF. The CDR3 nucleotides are TGTGCCAGCAGCGGGGGCAGGGGCAATCAGCCCCAGCATTTT.

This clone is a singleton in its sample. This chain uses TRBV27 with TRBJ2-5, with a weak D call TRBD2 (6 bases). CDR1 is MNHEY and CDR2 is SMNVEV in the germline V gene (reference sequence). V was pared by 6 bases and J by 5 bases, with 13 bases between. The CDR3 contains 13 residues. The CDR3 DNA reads TGTGCCAGCAGCCTCGGAGGGGAGGAGACCCAGTACTTC. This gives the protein CASSLGGEETQYF.

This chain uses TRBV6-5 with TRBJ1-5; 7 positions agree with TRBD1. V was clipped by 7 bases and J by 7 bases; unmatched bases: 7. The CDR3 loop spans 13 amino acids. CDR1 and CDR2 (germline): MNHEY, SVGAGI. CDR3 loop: CASIRQGGQPQHF. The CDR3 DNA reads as TGTGCCAGCATCAGACAGGGCGGACAGCCCCAGCATTTT.

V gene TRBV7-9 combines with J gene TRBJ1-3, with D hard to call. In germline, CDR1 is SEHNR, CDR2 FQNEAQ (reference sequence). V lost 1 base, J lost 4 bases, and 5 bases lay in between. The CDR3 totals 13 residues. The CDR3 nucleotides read TGTGCCAGCAGCTTAGATAGCGGAAACACCATATATTTT. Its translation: CASSLDSGNTIYF. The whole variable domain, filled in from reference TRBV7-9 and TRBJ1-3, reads DTGVSQNPRHKITKRGQNVTFRCDPISEHNRLYWYRQTLGQGPEFLTYFQNEAQLEKSRLLSDRFSAERPKGSFSTLEIQRTEQGDSAMYLCASSLDSGNTIYFGEGSWLTVV.

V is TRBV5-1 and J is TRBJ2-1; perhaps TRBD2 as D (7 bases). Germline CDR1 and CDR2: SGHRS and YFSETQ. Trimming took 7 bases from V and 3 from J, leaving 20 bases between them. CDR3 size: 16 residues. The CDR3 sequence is CASRGAAGADYNEQFF. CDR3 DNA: TGCGCCAGCCGGGGGGCCGCGGGGGCAGACTACAATGAGCAGTTCTTC.

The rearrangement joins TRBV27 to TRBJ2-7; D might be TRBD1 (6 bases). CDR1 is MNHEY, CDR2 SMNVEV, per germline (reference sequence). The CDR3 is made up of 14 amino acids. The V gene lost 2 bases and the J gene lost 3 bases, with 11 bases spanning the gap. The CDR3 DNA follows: TGTGCCAGCAGTTTACTAGGGGGTGGCTACGAGCAGTACTTC. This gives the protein CASSLLGGGYEQYF.